This T cell receptor (beta chain) was recorded in a study of human T cells and chemical hapten exposure. The time point denotes: patch test 1, 2 weeks after DPC sensitization. Treatment of the sample: therapeutic diphenylcyclopropenone sensitization with weekly scalp DPC. Those who donated were patients with alopecia, 18 to 70 years of age, and suitable for DPC. Ten or more counts support this clonotype. Individual cDNA molecules received unique molecular identifiers in the library. TCRdb independently ran MiXCR on the RACE reads; one entry per CDR3 protein. This sample has under 85,000 distinct CDR3 sequences, with about a tenth found just once. The CDR3 spans 16 residues. Unmatched junction bases numbered 8, after V lost 6 bases and J lost 0 bases. CDR1 and CDR2 from the germline V gene are LNHDA and SQIVND (reference sequence).

The TCR originated in a woman aged 45-65 years with alopecia areata. Some clones in this sample may be carry-over from other donors' samples. The chain uses TRBV19 and TRBJ1-5, with 7 positions matching TRBD1. This sample comprised whole blood, obtained in connection with sensitization to the hapten diphenylcyclopropenone (DPC). The CDR3 nucleotides are TGTGCCAGTAGCTATTTGGGACAGACTAGCAATCAGCCCCAGCATTTT. As protein: CASSYLGQTSNQPQHF.